These 31 T cell receptor beta chains were sequenced from one sample in a study of T-cell reconstitution after alpha-beta-depleted transplantation in children. Preparing the TCRbeta library involved the use of unique molecular identifiers. MiXCR, run by TCRdb on the PCR reads, gives a single entry per CDR3 protein. The sample yields about 260,000 distinct CDR3 sequences, 8.2% seen once. The sample consisted of PBMCs, mostly from graft donor cells, taken 180 days after TCRalphabeta/CD19-depleted stem cell transplant. All receptors come from a male patient under 18 who had a stem cell transplant for acute lymphoblastic leukemia, so the T cells may come from the graft donor.

This clonotype turned up a few times. The chain combines TRBV14 with TRBJ2-3; no clear D gene. Trimming left V 1 base short and J 10 bases short, with 9 bases between. CDR1 and CDR2 (germline): SGHDN, FVKESK. This CDR3 has 12 residues. CDR3 DNA sequence: TGTGCCAGCAGCCAAGGTTTCCATTCGCAGTATTTT. Protein: CASSQGFHSQYF.

This clonotype came up many times. As DNA, the CDR3 is TGTGCCAGCTCACCACTCTCGGTCAGGGCCCGGCGCACAGATACGCAGTATTTT. Translation: CASSPLSVRARRTDTQYF. This rearrangement joins TRBV18 to TRBJ2-3; tentatively, D is TRBD1 (5 bases). Germline CDR1 KGHSH, CDR2 LQKENI. The CDR3 is made up of 18 amino acids. V lost 1 base, J lost 1 base, and 18 bases lay in between.

There are many counts of this clonotype. The genes are TRBV4-2 and TRBJ1-1; maybe TRBD1 (5 bases). The germline V gene has CDR1 LGHNA and CDR2 YNFKEQ. This CDR3 has 14 residues. Trimming took 4 bases from V and 0 from J, leaving 9 bases between them. This chain's CDR3 is CASSPGALNTEAFF. The CDR3 bases are TGTGCCAGCAGCCCCGGGGCACTGAACACTGAAGCTTTCTTT.

There are a few counts of this clonotype. The rearrangement links TRBV20-1 to TRBJ2-6; no definite D call. Per germline, CDR1 DFQATT and CDR2 SNEGSKA (reference sequence). The length of the CDR3 is 16 residues. The ends were cut back, 0 bases at V and 0 bases at J, with 9 bases in the middle. CDR3 coding DNA: TGCAGTGCTAGAGAATCATTAAGCTCTGGGGCCAACGTCCTGACTTTC. This encodes CSARESLSSGANVLTF.

By proportion, this clonotype is medium-sized. This chain joins TRBV15 and TRBJ2-1; D is unresolved. CDR3 length: 12 amino acids. Trimming cost V 5 bases and J 7 bases, with 9 bases left between them. The germline V gene encodes CDR1 LNHNV and CDR2 YYDKDF (reference sequence). In DNA form, the CDR3 reads TGTGCCACCAGCTTAGCTTGGAATGAGCAGTTCTTC. Amino acid sequence: CATSLAWNEQFF.

In this sample, this clonotype turned up many times. The chain is built from TRBV20-1 and TRBJ1-2, with 7 nucleotides matching TRBD1. The J segment lost 4 bases and the V segment lost 0 bases, leaving 14 bases of the junction unmatched. Germline CDR1 reads DFQATT; CDR2 reads SNEGSKA (reference sequence). CDR3 length: 17 amino acids. The CDR3 nucleotides are TGCAGTGCTAGAGATCGGCCAGGGGGGCTCAGGGGCTATGGCTACACCTTC. It codes for CSARDRPGGLRGYGYTF.

This clonotype came up many times. The rearrangement uses TRBV29-1 and TRBJ2-7; tentatively, D is TRBD2 (6 bases). CDR3 length: 14 amino acids. Looked up from germline, CDR1 is SQVTM and CDR2 is ANQGSEA. Trimming shortened V by 4 bases and J by 7 bases, and 20 bases separated the two germline ends. The CDR3 spells CSVAGRLGRGEQYF. CDR3 coding DNA: TGCAGCGTTGCCGGGAGACTGGGGCGGGGTGAGCAGTACTTC.

This clonotype was recorded at least ten times. The gene calls are TRBV20-1 and TRBJ1-5; D uncertain. The CDR3 is made up of 14 amino acids. Looked up from germline, CDR1 is DFQATT and CDR2 is SNEGSKA (reference sequence). V lost 0 bases and J 0 bases, leaving 6 bases between the germline ends. For the CDR3, the DNA is TGCAGTGCTAGAGAAGATTATAGCAATCAGCCCCAGCATTTT. Its translation: CSAREDYSNQPQHF.

This clonotype has a count of ten or more. V gene TRBV5-1 combines with J gene TRBJ1-6, with D possibly being TRBD1 (5 bases). Trimming pared 3 bases from V and 8 bases from J, leaving 9 bases between. CDR3 size: 13 residues. Germline V lookup: CDR1 SGHRS, CDR2 YFSETQ. The CDR3 nucleotides read TGCGCCAGCAGCTACGGACAAGATTCACCCCTCCACTTT. It codes for CASSYGQDSPLHF.

This clonotype has just a few counts. The V call is TRBV24-1, the J call TRBJ2-5, with unresolved D. Trimming shortened V by 4 bases and J by 5 bases, and 16 bases separated the two germline ends. The length of the CDR3 is 15 residues. Germline CDR1 KGHDR, CDR2 SFDVKD. CDR3 region: CATSDPDTSRETQYF. Written as DNA, the CDR3 is TGTGCCACCAGTGACCCAGACACGAGCAGGGAGACCCAGTACTTC.

At least ten counts were recorded for this clonotype. This chain uses TRBV12-3 or TRBV12-4 with TRBJ2-7; unclear D gene. The CDR3 is 15 amino acids. V was shortened by 7 bases and J by 5 bases, with 21 bases between the two germline ends. CDR3: CASNWAGVASNEQYF. For the CDR3, the DNA is TGTGCCAGCAATTGGGCAGGTGTAGCATCCAACGAGCAGTACTTC.

This clonotype occurred many times. This chain joins TRBV10-3 and TRBJ1-2, with no clear D. Trimming removed 0 bases at V and 4 bases at J, with 12 bases between. Per the germline V gene, CDR1 is ENHRY and CDR2 is SYGVKD. This CDR3 is built from 15 residues. CDR3 sequence reads: CAISESFPASYGYTF. In nucleotides, the CDR3 is TGTGCCATCAGTGAGTCCTTTCCGGCCAGCTATGGCTACACCTTC.

This clonotype was seen many times. This rearrangement joins TRBV20-1 to TRBJ2-5, with D possibly matching TRBD2 (6 bases). The CDR3 is 13 amino acids. Germline CDR1 and CDR2: DFQATT and SNEGSKA (reference sequence). Trimming took 2 bases from V and 2 from J, leaving 9 bases between them. The CDR3, as DNA: TGCAGTGCTAGAAGGACTATTCAAGAGACCCAGTACTTC. Its translation: CSARRTIQETQYF.

The genes are TRBV20-1 and TRBJ1-1, with 7 bases aligning to TRBD1. The J segment lost 11 bases and the V segment lost 3 bases, leaving 9 bases of the junction unmatched. The CDR3 is made up of 12 amino acids. Germline assignment: CDR1 DFQATT and CDR2 SNEGSKA (reference sequence). In DNA form, the CDR3 reads TGCAGTGCTAGTCGGCCAGGGGGTGAGGCTTTCTTT. It translates to CSASRPGGEAFF.

This rearrangement joins TRBV12-5 to TRBJ2-5; tentative D call: TRBD1 (7 bases). Germline loops: CDR1 LGHNT, CDR2 FRNRAP. The ends were cut back, 9 bases at V and 5 bases at J, with 25 bases in the middle. The CDR3 is made up of 16 amino acids. This CDR3 reads CAREGAGTRASETQYF. In DNA form, the CDR3 reads TGTGCTAGGGAGGGGGCGGGGACCCGAGCATCGGAGACCCAGTACTTC.

This clonotype was counted many times. The J gene is TRBJ2-5, the V gene TRBV28, with a tentative D call TRBD1 (5 bases). Trimming removed 2 bases at V and 5 bases at J, with 12 bases between. This CDR3 comprises 14 residues. From germline, CDR1 is MDHEN and CDR2 SYDVKM. The CDR3 region has the DNA TGTGCCAGCAGTTTAAAGGGGTTAGGGGAGACCCAGTACTTC. This codes for CASSLKGLGETQYF.

In its sample, this clonotype was seen many times. J is TRBJ2-1 and V is TRBV4-3, with D uncertain. Germline CDR1 is LGHNA and CDR2 is YSLEER. Trimming pared 0 bases from V and 1 base from J, leaving 7 bases between. This CDR3 is 15 amino acids long. The CDR3 region has the DNA TGCGCCAGCAGCCAAGATACAGCTTCCTACAATGAGCAGTTCTTC. This gives the protein CASSQDTASYNEQFF.

This clonotype was seen repeatedly, ten times or more. A junction boundary mismatches the germline segment, possibly from a read error. The rearrangement joins TRBV7-9 to TRBJ2-7, with D perhaps assigned TRBD1 or TRBD2 (5 bases each). Germline assignment: CDR1 SEHNR and CDR2 FQNEAQ (reference sequence). CDR3 length: 12 amino acids. CDR3 sequence (DNA): TGTGCCAGCAGTTTAGAGGGGAGCGAGCAGTACTTC. Residues: CASSLEGSEQYF.

Turning to this clonotype: Compared with germline, one end of the junction differs, possibly owing to a read error. In DNA, the CDR3 is TGTGCCATCAGCCCCGTGAGGGATACGCAGTATTTT. This gives the protein CAISPVRDTQYF. The chain links TRBV4-2 to TRBJ2-3; the D is unclear. The CDR3 is made up of 12 amino acids. The V gene's germline CDR1 is LGHNA and CDR2 YNFKEQ.

Ten or more counts support this clonotype. The V and J genes are TRBV5-6 and TRBJ1-4; no clear D. With 1 base removed from V and 0 bases from J, the gap between germline ends came to 7 bases. Per the germline V gene, CDR1 is SGHDT and CDR2 is YYEEEE. CDR3 length: 15 residues. The CDR3 reads CASSLLDATNEKLFF. CDR3 in DNA: TGTGCCAGCAGCTTGCTCGATGCAACTAATGAAAAACTGTTTTTT.

V is TRBV5-8 and J is TRBJ2-7; D is uncertain. Trimming cost V 2 bases and J 0 bases, with 12 bases left between them. The germline CDR1 and CDR2 sequences are SGHTS and YDEGEE. The CDR3 covers 15 residues. The CDR3 reads CASSFDGTISYEQYF. The CDR3 DNA follows: TGTGCCAGCAGCTTTGACGGAACAATCTCCTACGAGCAGTACTTC.

This clonotype was counted a few times. The V gene is TRBV3-1, the J gene TRBJ2-7; D gene uncertain. Between the trimmed V and J ends, which lost 0 bases and 1 base, there was a span of 25 bases. Germline V gene sequence: CDR1 LGHDT, CDR2 YNNKEL (reference sequence). The CDR3 is 20 residues long. CDR3 sequence: CASSQDSANFPVVPSYEQYF. The CDR3 region has the DNA TGTGCCAGCAGCCAAGATTCCGCAAATTTCCCTGTAGTTCCTTCCTACGAGCAGTACTTC.

This clonotype was seen repeatedly, ten times or more. The chain uses TRBV5-1 and TRBJ2-2, with D tentatively TRBD1 (6 bases). Trimming took off 3 bases at V and 4 bases at J, with 16 bases between the two ends. The germline V gene has CDR1 SGHRS and CDR2 YFSETQ. The CDR3 is 16 residues long. The CDR3 spells CASSSNRVSATGELFF. CDR3 in DNA: TGCGCCAGCAGCTCTAACAGGGTATCAGCCACCGGGGAGCTGTTTTTT. Full variable domain (remainder filled in from reference TRBV5-1 and TRBJ2-2): KAGVTQTPRYLIKTRGQQVTLSCSPISGHRSVSWYQQTPGQGLQFLFEYFSETQRNKGNFPGRFSGRQFSNSRSEMNVSTLELGDSALYLCASSSNRVSATGELFFGEGSRLTVL.

This clonotype has a count of ten or more. The chain carries TRBV5-4 and TRBJ1-1; 10 bases align to TRBD1. The trim removed 3 bases at V and 5 bases at J, leaving 1 base unmatched. The CDR3 consists of 13 residues. Germline V gene sequence: CDR1 SGHNT, CDR2 YYREEE (reference sequence). CDR3 in DNA: TGTGCCAGCAGCTGGGGACAGGGGACTGAAGCTTTCTTT. Its protein product is CASSWGQGTEAFF.

This clonotype was seen at least ten times. The chain joins TRBV12-3 or TRBV12-4 to TRBJ2-7; 8 bases map to TRBD1. This CDR3 has 14 residues. Trimming at V came to 4 bases and at J to 3 bases, leaving 5 bases not matched to a gene. For the CDR3, the DNA is TGTGCCAGCAGTTCCGGACAGGGCGTCTACGAGCAGTACTTC. Translated: CASSSGQGVYEQYF.

This clonotype appeared many times. The chain carries TRBV3-1 and TRBJ2-7; 10 bases agree with TRBD2. Germline loops: CDR1 LGHDT, CDR2 YNNKEL (reference sequence). The CDR3 covers 16 residues. V was clipped by 4 bases and J by 2 bases; unmatched bases: 8. CDR3 in DNA: TGTGCCAGCAGCCGCCTGACTAGCGGGCAGCCCTACGAGCAGTACTTC. Encoded protein: CASSRLTSGQPYEQYF.

Ten or more counts support this clonotype. This sequence joins TRBV6-2 or TRBV6-3 and TRBJ2-3, with 12 bases fitting TRBD1. The J segment lost 4 bases and the V segment lost 6 bases, leaving 11 bases of the junction unmatched. The length of the CDR3 is 17 residues. Germline CDR1 and CDR2: MNHEY and SVGEGT. The CDR3 spells CASRPLWGQGAADTQYF. The CDR3 bases are TGTGCCAGCAGACCGCTGTGGGGACAGGGGGCCGCAGATACGCAGTATTTT.

This clonotype was recorded at least ten times. The chain links TRBV2 to TRBJ1-2; TRBD1 matches 7 bases. V trimming: 7 bases; J trimming: 0 bases; junction bases outside the gene matches: 8. The CDR3 runs to 15 residues. Germline values: CDR1 SNHLY, CDR2 FYNNEI. This CDR3 is CASTQGGLANYGYTF. CDR3 in DNA: TGTGCCAGCACTCAGGGGGGGTTAGCTAACTATGGCTACACCTTC.

This clonotype was counted at least ten times. The chain couples TRBV20-1 to TRBJ1-1; D not certain. The CDR3 covers 14 residues. Trimming took 4 bases from V and 0 from J, leaving 12 bases between them. Germline V lookup: CDR1 DFQATT, CDR2 SNEGSKA (reference sequence). The CDR3 bases are TGCAGTGCTAAATCAGACGGAGTGAACACTGAAGCTTTCTTT. Translation: CSAKSDGVNTEAFF.

This clonotype was seen at least ten times. V is TRBV28 and J is TRBJ1-1, with D unresolved. The CDR3 is made up of 14 amino acids. The germline CDR1 and CDR2 sequences are MDHEN and SYDVKM. V was shortened by 4 bases and J by 4 bases, with 13 bases between the two germline ends. CDR3 DNA: TGTGCCAGCAGTTCCTCCGGCCCGGGCACTGAAGCTTTCTTT. This encodes CASSSSGPGTEAFF.

This clonotype was recorded many times. This chain links TRBV29-1 with TRBJ1-2, with TRBD1 matching 7 bases. The junction had 6 bases not matched to a gene; V was cut back by 4 bases and J by 4 bases. The CDR3 covers 13 residues. Germline values: CDR1 SQVTM, CDR2 ANQGSEA. The CDR3 protein is CSVGLTGVYGYTF. CDR3 nucleotides: TGCAGCGTTGGCCTTACAGGGGTCTATGGCTACACCTTC.